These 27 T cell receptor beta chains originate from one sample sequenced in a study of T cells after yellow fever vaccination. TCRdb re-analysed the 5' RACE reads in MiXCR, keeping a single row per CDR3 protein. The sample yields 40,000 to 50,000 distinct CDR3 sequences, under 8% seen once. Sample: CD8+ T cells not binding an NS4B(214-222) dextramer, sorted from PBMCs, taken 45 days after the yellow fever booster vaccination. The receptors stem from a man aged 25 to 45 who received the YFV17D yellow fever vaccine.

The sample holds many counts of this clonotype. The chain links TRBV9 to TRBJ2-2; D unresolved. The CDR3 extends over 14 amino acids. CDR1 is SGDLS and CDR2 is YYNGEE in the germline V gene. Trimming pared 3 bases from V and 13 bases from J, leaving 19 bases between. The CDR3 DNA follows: TGTGCCAGCAGCGCCCGTAGTGGACCAGTAGGGCTGTTTTTT. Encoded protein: CASSARSGPVGLFF.

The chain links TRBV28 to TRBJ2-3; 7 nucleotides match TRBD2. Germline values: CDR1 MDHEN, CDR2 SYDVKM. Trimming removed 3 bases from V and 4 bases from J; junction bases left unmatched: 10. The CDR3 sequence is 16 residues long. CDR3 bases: TGTGCCAGCAGTTTCACTGCGGGAGAGGCCCCAGATACGCAGTATTTT. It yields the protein CASSFTAGEAPDTQYF.

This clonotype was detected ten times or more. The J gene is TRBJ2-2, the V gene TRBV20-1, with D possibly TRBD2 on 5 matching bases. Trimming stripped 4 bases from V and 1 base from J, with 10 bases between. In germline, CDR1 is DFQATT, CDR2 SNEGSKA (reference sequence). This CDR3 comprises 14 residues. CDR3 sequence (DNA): TGCAGTGCTACCTCGGGGAAGAACACCGGGGAGCTGTTTTTT. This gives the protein CSATSGKNTGELFF.

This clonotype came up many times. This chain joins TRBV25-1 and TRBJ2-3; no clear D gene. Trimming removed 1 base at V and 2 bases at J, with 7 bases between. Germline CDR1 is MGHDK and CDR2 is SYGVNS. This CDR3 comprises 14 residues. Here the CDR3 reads CASSESSLTDTQYF. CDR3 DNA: TGTGCCAGCAGTGAATCGAGCCTCACAGATACGCAGTATTTT.

CDR3 DNA: TGTGCCTGGCCGGAGGCCAGCTCCTACGAGCAGTACTTC. Amino acid sequence: CAWPEASSYEQYF. The chain is built from TRBV30 and TRBJ2-7; a weak D match, TRBD2 (5 bases). The CDR3 is 13 residues long. Trimming left V 5 bases short and J 0 bases short, with 11 bases between. Germline CDR1 reads GTSNPN; CDR2 reads SVGIG (reference sequence).

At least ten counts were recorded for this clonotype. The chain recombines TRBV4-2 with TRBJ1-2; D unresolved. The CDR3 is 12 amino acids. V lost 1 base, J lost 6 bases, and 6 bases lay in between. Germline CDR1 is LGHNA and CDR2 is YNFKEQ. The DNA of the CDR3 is TGTGCCAGCAGCCAAGGTCAGGATGGCTACACCTTC. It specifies CASSQGQDGYTF.

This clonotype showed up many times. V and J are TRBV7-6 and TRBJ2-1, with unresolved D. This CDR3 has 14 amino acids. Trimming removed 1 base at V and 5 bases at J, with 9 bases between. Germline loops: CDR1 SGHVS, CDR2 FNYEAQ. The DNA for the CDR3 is TGTGCCAGCAGCTTAGTTTGGCAGAACAATGAGCAGTTCTTC. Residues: CASSLVWQNNEQFF.

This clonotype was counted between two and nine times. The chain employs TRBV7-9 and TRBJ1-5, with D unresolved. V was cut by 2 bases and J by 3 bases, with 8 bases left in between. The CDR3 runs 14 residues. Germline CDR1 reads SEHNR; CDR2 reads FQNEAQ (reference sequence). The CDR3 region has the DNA TGTGCCAGCAGCTTATCAGGAATCAATCAGCCCCAGCATTTT. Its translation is CASSLSGINQPQHF. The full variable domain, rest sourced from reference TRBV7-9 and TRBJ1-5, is DTGVSQNPRHKITKRGQNVTFRCDPISEHNRLYWYRQTLGQGPEFLTYFQNEAQLEKSRLLSDRFSAERPKGSFSTLEIQRTEQGDSAMYLCASSLSGINQPQHFGDGTRLSIL.

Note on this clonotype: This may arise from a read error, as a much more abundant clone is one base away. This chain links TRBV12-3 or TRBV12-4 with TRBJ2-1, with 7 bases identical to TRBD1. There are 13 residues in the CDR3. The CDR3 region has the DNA TGTGCCAGCAGTTTGACAGGGTGGAGTGAGCAGATCTTC. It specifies CASSLTGWSEQIF.

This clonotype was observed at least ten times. The CDR3 DNA sequence: TGTGCCAGCAGCTTAGCCCCCCGGGACAGGTTCTCCTACGAGCAGTACTTC. Translation gives CASSLAPRDRFSYEQYF. The chain combines TRBV13 with TRBJ2-7, with 8 bases identical to TRBD1. V shed 1 base and J 0 bases; nucleotides not matched to a gene: 8. Germline values: CDR1 PRHDT, CDR2 FYEKMQ (reference sequence). This CDR3 spans 17 amino acids.

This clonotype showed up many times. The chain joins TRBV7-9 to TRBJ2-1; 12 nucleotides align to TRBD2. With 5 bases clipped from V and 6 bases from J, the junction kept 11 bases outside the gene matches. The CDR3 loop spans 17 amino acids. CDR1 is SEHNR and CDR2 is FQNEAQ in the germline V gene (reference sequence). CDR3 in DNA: TGTGCCAGCAGCCCCCGACTAGCGGGAGTAGCAGGCAATGAGCAGTTCTTC. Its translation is CASSPRLAGVAGNEQFF.

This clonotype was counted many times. The CDR3 loop is CASSQDLIGSGYGYTF. The CDR3 nucleotides read TGCGCCAGCAGCCAAGATTTAATCGGATCGGGATATGGCTACACCTTC. V is TRBV4-3 and J is TRBJ1-2; the D is unclear. The CDR3 has 16 amino acids. V shed 0 bases and J shed 5 bases, with 16 bases lying between them. Looked up from germline, CDR1 is LGHNA and CDR2 is YSLEER.

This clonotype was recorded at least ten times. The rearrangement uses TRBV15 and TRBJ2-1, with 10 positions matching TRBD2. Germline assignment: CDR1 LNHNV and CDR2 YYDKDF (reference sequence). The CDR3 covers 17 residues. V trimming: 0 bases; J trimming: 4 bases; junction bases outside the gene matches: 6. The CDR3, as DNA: TGTGCCACCAGCAGAGATCTGGCTAGCGGGGGTTACAATGAGCAGTTCTTC. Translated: CATSRDLASGGYNEQFF.

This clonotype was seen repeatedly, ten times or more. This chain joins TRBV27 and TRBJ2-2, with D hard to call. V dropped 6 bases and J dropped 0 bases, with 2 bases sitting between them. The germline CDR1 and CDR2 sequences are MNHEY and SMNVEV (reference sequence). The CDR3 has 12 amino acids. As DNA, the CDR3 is TGTGCCAGCAGGACGAACACCGGGGAGCTGTTTTTT. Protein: CASRTNTGELFF.

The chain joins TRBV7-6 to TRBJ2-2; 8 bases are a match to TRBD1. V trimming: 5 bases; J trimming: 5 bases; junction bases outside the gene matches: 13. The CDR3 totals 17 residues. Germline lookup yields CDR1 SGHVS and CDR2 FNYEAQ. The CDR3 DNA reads TGTGCCAGCAGCGAAACCTACGGGACAGGAAGTACCGGGGAGCTGTTTTTT. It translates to CASSETYGTGSTGELFF. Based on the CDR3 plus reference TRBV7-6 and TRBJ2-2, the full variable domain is GAGVSQSPRYKVTKRGQDVALRCDPISGHVSLYWYRQALGQGPEFLTYFNYEAQQDKSGLPNDRFSAERPEGSISTLTIQRTEQRDSAMYRCASSETYGTGSTGELFFGEGSRLTVL.

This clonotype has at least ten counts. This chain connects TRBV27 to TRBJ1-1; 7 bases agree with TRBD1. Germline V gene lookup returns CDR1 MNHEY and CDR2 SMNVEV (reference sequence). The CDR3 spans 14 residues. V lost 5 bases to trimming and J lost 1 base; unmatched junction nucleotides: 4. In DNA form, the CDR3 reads TGTGCCAGCAGTCTAGGGACAGCGAACACTGAAGCTTTCTTT. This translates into CASSLGTANTEAFF.

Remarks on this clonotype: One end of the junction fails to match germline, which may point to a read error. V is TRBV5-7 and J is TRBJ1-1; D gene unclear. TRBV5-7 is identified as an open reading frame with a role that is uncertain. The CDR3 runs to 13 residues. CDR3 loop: CAISSGLRSEAFF. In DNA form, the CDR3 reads TGTGCCATCAGCTCCGGGCTGCGCTCTGAAGCTTTCTTT.

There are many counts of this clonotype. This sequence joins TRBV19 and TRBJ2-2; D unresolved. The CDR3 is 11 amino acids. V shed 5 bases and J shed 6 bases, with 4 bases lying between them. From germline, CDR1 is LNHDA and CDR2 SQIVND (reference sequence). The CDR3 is CASSHPGELFF. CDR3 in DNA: TGTGCCAGTAGTCACCCCGGGGAGCTGTTTTTT.

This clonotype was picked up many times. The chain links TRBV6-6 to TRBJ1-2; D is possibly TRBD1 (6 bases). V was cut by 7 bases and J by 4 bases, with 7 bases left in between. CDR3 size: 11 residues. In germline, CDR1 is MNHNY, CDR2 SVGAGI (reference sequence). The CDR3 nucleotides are TGTGCCAGCAAGGGGGGCTATGGCTACACCTTC. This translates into CASKGGYGYTF.

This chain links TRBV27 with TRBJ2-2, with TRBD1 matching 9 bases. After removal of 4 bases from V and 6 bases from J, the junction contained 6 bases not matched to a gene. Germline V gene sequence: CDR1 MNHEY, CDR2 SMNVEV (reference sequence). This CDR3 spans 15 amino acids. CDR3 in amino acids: CASSSGTGLPGELFF. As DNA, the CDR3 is TGTGCCAGCAGTTCCGGGACAGGGTTACCCGGGGAGCTGTTTTTT.

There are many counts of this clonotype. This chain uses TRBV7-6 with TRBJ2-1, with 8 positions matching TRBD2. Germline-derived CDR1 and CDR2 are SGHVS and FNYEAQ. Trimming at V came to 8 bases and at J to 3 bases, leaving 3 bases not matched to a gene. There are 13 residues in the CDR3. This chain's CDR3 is CASSSGYYNEQFF. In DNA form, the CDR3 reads TGTGCCAGCTCTAGCGGGTACTACAATGAGCAGTTCTTC.

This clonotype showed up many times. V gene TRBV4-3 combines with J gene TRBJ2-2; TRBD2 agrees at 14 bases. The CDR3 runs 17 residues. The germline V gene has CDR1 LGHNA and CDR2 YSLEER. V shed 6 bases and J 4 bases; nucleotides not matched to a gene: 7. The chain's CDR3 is CASRPGLAGVVTGELFF. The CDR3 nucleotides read TGCGCCAGCAGACCGGGACTAGCGGGAGTAGTCACCGGGGAGCTGTTTTTT.

The CDR3 nucleotides read TGTGCCAGCAGTTACCGTTGGAGCTCCTATAATTCACCCCTCCACTTT. Translating gives CASSYRWSSYNSPLHF. The genes are TRBV6-5 and TRBJ1-6; no firm D call. Trimming shortened V by 2 bases and J by 0 bases, and 8 bases separated the two germline ends. The CDR3 is made up of 16 amino acids. Germline V gene data show CDR1 as MNHEY and CDR2 as SVGAGI.

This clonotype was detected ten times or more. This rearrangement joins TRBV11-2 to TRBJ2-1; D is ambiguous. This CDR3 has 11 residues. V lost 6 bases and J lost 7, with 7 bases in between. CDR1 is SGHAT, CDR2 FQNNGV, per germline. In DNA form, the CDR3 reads TGTGCCAGCAGTCTTATAAATGAGCAGTTCTTC. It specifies CASSLINEQFF. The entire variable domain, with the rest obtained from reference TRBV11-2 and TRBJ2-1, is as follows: EAGVAQSPRYKIIEKRQSVAFWCNPISGHATLYWYQQILGQGPKLLIQFQNNGVVDDSQLPKDRFSAERLKGVDSTLKIQPAKLEDSAVYLCASSLINEQFFGPGTRLTVL.

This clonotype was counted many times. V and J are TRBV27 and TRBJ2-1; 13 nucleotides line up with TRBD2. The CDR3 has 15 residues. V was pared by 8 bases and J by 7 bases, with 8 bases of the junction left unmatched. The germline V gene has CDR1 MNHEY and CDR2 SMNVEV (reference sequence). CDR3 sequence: CASGPGLAGTNEQFF. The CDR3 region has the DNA TGTGCCAGCGGTCCGGGACTAGCGGGGACAAATGAGCAGTTCTTC.

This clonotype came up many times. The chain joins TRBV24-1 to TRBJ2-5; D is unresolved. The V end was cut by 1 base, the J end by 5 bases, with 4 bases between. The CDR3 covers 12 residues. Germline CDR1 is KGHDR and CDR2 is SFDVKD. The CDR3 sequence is CATSDFGETQYF. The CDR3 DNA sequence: TGTGCCACCAGTGATTTTGGTGAGACCCAGTACTTC.

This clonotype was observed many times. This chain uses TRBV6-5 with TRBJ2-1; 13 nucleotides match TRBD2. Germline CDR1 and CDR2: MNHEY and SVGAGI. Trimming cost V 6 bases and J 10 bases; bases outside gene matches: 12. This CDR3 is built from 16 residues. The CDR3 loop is CASRTPGTSGIREQFF. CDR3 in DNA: TGTGCCAGCAGAACGCCCGGGACTAGCGGGATCCGGGAGCAGTTCTTC.